Sequencing of this TCR beta chain was carried out in a study of T cell responses to AZD1222 COVID-19 vaccine. In germline, CDR1 is SGHNT, CDR2 YYREEE (reference sequence). After removal of 4 bases from V and 3 bases from J, the junction contained 9 bases not matched to a gene. This CDR3 has 15 amino acids. Broader study findings: Spike-specific TCR breadth rose after two AZD1222 doses, and depth rose as well. Of spike-specific TCRs, nearly half reportedly target regions left unmutated in variants. The donors showed a predominance of white British ancestry and of females, with possible underestimation of clonal diversity.

Assay used: immunoSEQ multiplex PCR; TCRdb lists only in-frame clones, some missing. This sample has some 140,000 clones; approximately 93% occur once, and the top ten carry roughly 5.9%. A word on this clone: The antigen is unknown.

The source of this sequence is an adult in good health. The chain has TRBV5-4 and TRBJ2-5, with 7 bases that match TRBD2. This specimen was peripheral blood, taken on day 0 of AZD1222 vaccination. CDR3 region: CASSTWDYTKETQYF. CDR3 nucleotides: TGTGCCAGCAGCACTTGGGACTACACAAAAGAGACCCAGTACTTC.